The 20 T cell receptor beta chains below all came from one sample that was sequenced in a study of shared clonotypes between healthy human individuals. Only CD45RO-negative cells positively selected for CCR7 counted as naive CD8 cells, so terminally differentiated effector memory CD45RA+ cells were excluded. Using immunoSEQ multiplex PCR, the repertoire was profiled, and TCRdb retains in-frame clones only, with some absent. The data contain around 2.1 million clones, about 92% of them singletons. The sample consisted of naive CD8+ T cells from PBMCs. These TCRs come from a young man in good health. Some clones in this sample may be carry-over from other donors' samples.

This chain uses TRBV11-2 with TRBJ2-7; the D call may be TRBD1 or TRBD2 (6 bases each). The CDR3 length is 13 residues. Trimming took 3 bases from V and 3 from J, leaving 9 bases between them. Germline values: CDR1 SGHAT, CDR2 FQNNGV. This CDR3 reads CASSLEGVYEQYF. CDR3 in DNA: TGTGCCAGCAGCTTGGAGGGGGTCTACGAGCAGTACTTC.

The rearrangement uses TRBV27 and TRBJ1-1, with D unresolved. Germline CDR1 and CDR2: MNHEY and SMNVEV (reference sequence). The CDR3 runs to 16 residues. V shed 3 bases and J shed 1 base, with 15 bases lying between them. The DNA of the CDR3 is TGTGCCAGCAGTTTCCCACCCACGGGCCCGAACACTGAAGCTTTCTTT. It translates to CASSFPPTGPNTEAFF.

This rearrangement joins TRBV29-1 to TRBJ1-2; TRBD1 aligns across 10 bases. The germline V gene has CDR1 SQVTM and CDR2 ANQGSEA. CDR3 length: 14 residues. V was clipped by 5 bases and J by 3 bases; unmatched bases: 6. Here the CDR3 reads CSVMDRGVDYGYTF. The CDR3, as DNA: TGCAGCGTTATGGACAGGGGGGTAGACTATGGCTACACCTTC.

The gene calls are TRBV7-9 and TRBJ1-2, with 8 bases fitting TRBD1. Per the germline V gene, CDR1 is SEHNR and CDR2 is FQNEAQ (reference sequence). The CDR3 is 17 residues long. V lost 6 bases to trimming and J lost 4 bases; unmatched junction nucleotides: 16. CDR3 coding DNA: TGTGCCAGCAGTCCAAGCAGGACAGGGAGCGATGTCTATGGCTACACCTTC. It specifies CASSPSRTGSDVYGYTF.

The V call is TRBV13, the J call TRBJ2-7; 11 nucleotides align to TRBD1. The V and J ends lost 2 bases and 0 bases, in that order; junction bases with no gene match: 6. Germline CDR1 is PRHDT and CDR2 is FYEKMQ (reference sequence). The CDR3 totals 17 residues. CDR3: CASSLRDRGMSSYEQYF. The CDR3 nucleotides read TGTGCCAGCAGCTTAAGGGACAGGGGGATGAGCTCCTACGAGCAGTACTTC. Filled out from reference TRBV13 and TRBJ2-7, the complete variable domain reads AAGVIQSPRHLIKEKRETATLKCYPIPRHDTVYWYQQGPGQDPQFLISFYEKMQSDKGSIPDRFSAQQFSDYHSELNMSSLELGDSALYFCASSLRDRGMSSYEQYFGPGTRLTVT.

The chain has TRBV2 and TRBJ1-5; 7 nucleotides match TRBD1. The V gene end was trimmed by 3 bases and the J gene end by 0 bases; junction bases not matched to a gene: 5. The length of the CDR3 is 16 residues. Germline CDR1 and CDR2: SNHLY and FYNNEI. The CDR3 DNA follows: TGTGCCAGCAGTGAGGGACAGTCTTATAGCAATCAGCCCCAGCATTTT. This encodes CASSEGQSYSNQPQHF.

V gene TRBV9 combines with J gene TRBJ2-7; D remains unclear. The germline V and J ends were trimmed by 0 bases and 3 bases, with 10 bases remaining between them. CDR1 and CDR2 (germline): SGDLS, YYNGEE. This CDR3 has 14 residues. Written as DNA, the CDR3 is TGTGCCAGCAGCGTAGAGGGCAGGATCTACGAGCAGTACTTC. Translated: CASSVEGRIYEQYF.

This clone was recorded once. This rearrangement joins TRBV6-1 to TRBJ2-7; 8 nucleotides align to TRBD1. V lost 4 bases to trimming and J lost 2 bases; unmatched junction nucleotides: 10. This CDR3 contains 16 residues. The germline V gene has CDR1 MNHNS and CDR2 SASEGT. CDR3 region: CASSARDRRTPYEQYF. The CDR3 DNA reads TGTGCCAGCAGTGCCCGGGACAGGAGAACCCCCTACGAGCAGTACTTC.

V gene TRBV10-3 combines with J gene TRBJ1-1; 8 nucleotides align to TRBD1. Losses at the gene ends were 6 bases for V and 1 base for J; bases not matched to a gene: 16. The CDR3 consists of 18 residues. Germline assignment: CDR1 ENHRY and CDR2 SYGVKD. The CDR3 here is CAIRDEPGQGVTNTEAFF. The CDR3 nucleotides read TGTGCCATCAGAGACGAACCCGGACAGGGAGTAACGAACACTGAAGCTTTCTTT.

The chain carries TRBV19 and TRBJ2-1; 15 bases agree with TRBD2. The CDR3 contains 18 residues. V was clipped by 7 bases and J by 0 bases; unmatched bases: 7. The V gene's germline CDR1 is LNHDA and CDR2 SQIVND (reference sequence). The CDR3 DNA follows: TGTGCCAGTACCCCAGGACTAGCGGGAGGGCCCTCCTACAATGAGCAGTTCTTC. Protein sequence: CASTPGLAGGPSYNEQFF.

Concerning this clone itself: Mismatch with germline at one junction end may stem from a read error. V gene TRBV7-2 combines with J gene TRBJ2-5, with TRBD2 matching over 8 bases. CDR3 length: 15 amino acids. Germline V gene lookup returns CDR1 SGHTA and CDR2 FQGNSA. CDR3 coding DNA: TGTGCCAGCACCTTAGGGGTCCGGGGGGGAGAGACCCAGTACTTC. Residues: CASTLGVRGGETQYF.

The gene calls are TRBV7-3 and TRBJ1-1, with 8 bases matching TRBD1. V dropped 1 base and J dropped 5; count of bases not matched to a gene: 12. The CDR3 loop spans 17 amino acids. Germline V gene lookup returns CDR1 SGHTA and CDR2 FQGTGA. Here the CDR3 DNA reads TGTGCCAGCAGCTTAATCGGATCCTCAGGGGGCGGAACTGAAGCTTTCTTT. Its protein product is CASSLIGSSGGGTEAFF.

CDR3 sequence reads: CASIGFSNTEQFF. Written as DNA, the CDR3 is TGTGCCAGCATCGGCTTTTCGAATACTGAGCAGTTCTTC. This chain joins TRBV13 and TRBJ2-1; D remains unclear. This CDR3 spans 13 amino acids. The ends were cut back, 7 bases at V and 9 bases at J, with 16 bases in the middle. Germline assignment: CDR1 PRHDT and CDR2 FYEKMQ (reference sequence).

This clone appeared a few times. V is TRBV4-3 and J is TRBJ1-1; the D is unclear. Deletions cut 0 bases from V and 0 bases from J, with 5 bases between. This CDR3 has 14 residues. Germline CDR1 reads LGHNA; CDR2 reads YSLEER. The CDR3 reads CASSQESLNTEAFF. CDR3 nucleotide sequence: TGCGCCAGCAGCCAAGAAAGCTTGAACACTGAAGCTTTCTTT.

CDR3 nucleotides: TGTGCCAGCAAGGACAATGAGCAGTTCTTC. This gives the protein CASKDNEQFF. The chain has TRBV28 and TRBJ2-1; D unresolved. CDR3 length equals 10 residues. Trimming took off 7 bases at V and 5 bases at J, with 3 bases between the two ends. The germline CDR1 and CDR2 sequences are MDHEN and SYDVKM. The full variable domain, with the rest looked up from reference TRBV28 and TRBJ2-1, is DVKVTQSSRYLVKRTGEKVFLECVQDMDHENMFWYRQDPGLGLRLIYFSYDVKMKEKGDIPEGYSVSREKKERFSLILESASTNQTSMYLCASKDNEQFFGPGTRLTVL.

This clone was found once. The V and J genes are TRBV29-1 and TRBJ2-7, with a possible D match to TRBD2 (6 bases). The V gene lost 4 bases and the J gene lost 1 base, with 17 bases spanning the gap. The CDR3 extends over 15 amino acids. From germline, CDR1 is SQVTM and CDR2 ANQGSEA. The CDR3 loop reads CSVGTVGGRSYEQYF. The CDR3 DNA reads TGCAGCGTTGGCACCGTCGGGGGTCGGTCCTACGAGCAGTACTTC.

The rearrangement links TRBV7-9 to TRBJ2-7; no reliable D call. The V end was cut by 0 bases, the J end by 2 bases, with 8 bases between. The germline V gene has CDR1 SEHNR and CDR2 FQNEAQ (reference sequence). This CDR3 region has 14 residues. The CDR3: CASSLAGKPYEQYF. The DNA of the CDR3 is TGTGCCAGCAGCTTAGCGGGGAAACCCTACGAGCAGTACTTC.

Concerning this clone: Other nucleotide sequences from this sample produce the same CDR3. J is TRBJ2-5 and V is TRBV27; D gene uncertain. The V and J ends lost 2 bases and 3 bases respectively, with 7 bases between them. From germline, CDR1 is MNHEY and CDR2 SMNVEV (reference sequence). The CDR3 has 13 amino acids. CDR3 sequence: CASSLSGEETQYF. The DNA for the CDR3 is TGTGCCAGCAGTTTAAGTGGAGAAGAGACCCAGTACTTC.

The chain has TRBV7-9 and TRBJ2-2; TRBD2 aligns across 7 bases. The V and J ends lost 5 bases and 7 bases, in that order; junction bases with no gene match: 7. This CDR3 is built from 14 residues. Per the germline V gene, CDR1 is SEHNR and CDR2 is FQNEAQ (reference sequence). This CDR3 reads CASSLASGVGELFF. In DNA form, the CDR3 reads TGTGCCAGCAGCCTCGCAAGCGGGGTCGGGGAGCTGTTTTTT.

The rearrangement uses TRBV15 and TRBJ1-2; D not certain. The length of the CDR3 is 14 residues. CDR1 is LNHNV, CDR2 YYDKDF, per germline (reference sequence). V lost 0 bases and J 2 bases, leaving 7 bases between the germline ends. CDR3 nucleotide sequence: TGTGCCACCAGCAGAGATAGGCAGAACTATGGCTACACCTTC. Its protein product is CATSRDRQNYGYTF.